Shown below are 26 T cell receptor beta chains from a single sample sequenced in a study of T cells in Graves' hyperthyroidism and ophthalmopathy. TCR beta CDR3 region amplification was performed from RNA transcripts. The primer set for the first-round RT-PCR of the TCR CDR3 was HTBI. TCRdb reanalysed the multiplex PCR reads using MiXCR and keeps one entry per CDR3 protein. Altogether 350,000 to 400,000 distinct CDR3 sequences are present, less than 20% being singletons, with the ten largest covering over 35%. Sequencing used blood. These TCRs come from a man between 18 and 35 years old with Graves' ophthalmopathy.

The CDR3 is CASSGNGEKLFF. CDR3 DNA: TGTGCCAGCAGTGGGAATGGTGAAAAACTGTTTTTT. The chain combines TRBV25-1 with TRBJ1-4, with D hard to call. V gave up 4 bases and J gave up 7 bases, with 7 bases separating them. The CDR3 loop spans 12 amino acids. The germline CDR1 and CDR2 sequences are MGHDK and SYGVNS.

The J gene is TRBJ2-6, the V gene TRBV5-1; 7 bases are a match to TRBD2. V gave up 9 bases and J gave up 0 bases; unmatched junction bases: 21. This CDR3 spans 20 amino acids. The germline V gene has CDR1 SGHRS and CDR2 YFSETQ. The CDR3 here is CATKRDGYQYPDSGANVLTF. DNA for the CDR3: TGCGCCACCAAGCGGGACGGGTACCAATACCCGGACTCTGGGGCCAACGTCCTGACTTTC. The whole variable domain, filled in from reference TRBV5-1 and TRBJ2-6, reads KAGVTQTPRYLIKTRGQQVTLSCSPISGHRSVSWYQQTPGQGLQFLFEYFSETQRNKGNFPGRFSGRQFSNSRSEMNVSTLELGDSALYLCATKRDGYQYPDSGANVLTFGAGSRLTVL.

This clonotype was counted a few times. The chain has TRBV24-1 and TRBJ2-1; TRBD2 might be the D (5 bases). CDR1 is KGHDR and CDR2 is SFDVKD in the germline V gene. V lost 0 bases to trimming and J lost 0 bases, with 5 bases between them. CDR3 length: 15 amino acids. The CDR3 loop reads CATSDLAGSYNEQFF. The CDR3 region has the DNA TGTGCCACCAGTGATTTGGCGGGCTCCTACAATGAGCAGTTCTTC.

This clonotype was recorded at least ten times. This chain's CDR3 is CASSDDSYGYTF. The CDR3 nucleotides are TGTGCCAGCAGTGATGACAGCTATGGCTACACCTTC. This sequence joins TRBV5-8 and TRBJ1-2, with D possibly TRBD1 on 5 matching bases. The ends were cut back, 5 bases at V and 4 bases at J, with 9 bases in the middle. The CDR3 has 12 amino acids. Germline assignment: CDR1 SGHTS and CDR2 YDEGEE.

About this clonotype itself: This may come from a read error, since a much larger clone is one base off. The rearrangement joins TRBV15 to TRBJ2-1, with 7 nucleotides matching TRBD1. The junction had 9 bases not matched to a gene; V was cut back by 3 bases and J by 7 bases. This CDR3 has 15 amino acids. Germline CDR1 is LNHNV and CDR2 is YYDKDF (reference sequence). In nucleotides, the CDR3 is TGTGCCACCAGCAGGGGCAGGGGGAGTGGTAATGAGCAGTTCTTC. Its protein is CATSRGRGSGNEQFF.

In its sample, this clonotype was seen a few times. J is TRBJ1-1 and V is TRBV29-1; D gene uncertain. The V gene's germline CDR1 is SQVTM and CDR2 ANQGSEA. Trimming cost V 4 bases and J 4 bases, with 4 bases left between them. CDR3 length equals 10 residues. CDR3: CSVAVTEAFF. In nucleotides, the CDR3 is TGCAGCGTTGCTGTCACTGAAGCTTTCTTT.

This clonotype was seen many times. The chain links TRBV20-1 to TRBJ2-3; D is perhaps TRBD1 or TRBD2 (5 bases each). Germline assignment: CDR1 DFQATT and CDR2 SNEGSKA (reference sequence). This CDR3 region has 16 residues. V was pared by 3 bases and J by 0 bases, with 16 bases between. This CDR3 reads CSARPFGTDSTDTQYF. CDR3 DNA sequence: TGCAGTGCTAGGCCCTTCGGGACGGATAGCACAGATACGCAGTATTTT.

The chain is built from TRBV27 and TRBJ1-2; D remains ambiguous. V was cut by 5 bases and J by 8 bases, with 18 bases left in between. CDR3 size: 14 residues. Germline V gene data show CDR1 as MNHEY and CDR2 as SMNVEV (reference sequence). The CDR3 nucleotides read TGTGCCAGCAGTCCGCGGACGGCCAGATGGGGCTACACCTTC. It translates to CASSPRTARWGYTF.

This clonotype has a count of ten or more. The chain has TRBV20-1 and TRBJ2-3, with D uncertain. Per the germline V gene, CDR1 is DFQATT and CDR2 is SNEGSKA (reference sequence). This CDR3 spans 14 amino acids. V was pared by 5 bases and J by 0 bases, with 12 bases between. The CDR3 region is CSAFDHTSTDTQYF. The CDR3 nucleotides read TGCAGTGCTTTCGACCACACTAGCACAGATACGCAGTATTTT.

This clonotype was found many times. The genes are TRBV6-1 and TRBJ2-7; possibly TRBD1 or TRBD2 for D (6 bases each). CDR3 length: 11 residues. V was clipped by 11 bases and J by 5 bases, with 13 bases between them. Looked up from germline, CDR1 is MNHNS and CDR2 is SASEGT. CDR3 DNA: TGTGCCTCGCTAGGGGGGAACGAGCAGTACTTC. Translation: CASLGGNEQYF.

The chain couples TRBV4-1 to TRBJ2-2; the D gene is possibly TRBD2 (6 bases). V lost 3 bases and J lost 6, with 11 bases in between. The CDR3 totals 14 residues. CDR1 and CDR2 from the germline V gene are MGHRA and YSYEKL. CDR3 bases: TGCGCCAGCAGCCACCCCGGGACTTCCGGGGAGCTGTTTTTT. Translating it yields CASSHPGTSGELFF.

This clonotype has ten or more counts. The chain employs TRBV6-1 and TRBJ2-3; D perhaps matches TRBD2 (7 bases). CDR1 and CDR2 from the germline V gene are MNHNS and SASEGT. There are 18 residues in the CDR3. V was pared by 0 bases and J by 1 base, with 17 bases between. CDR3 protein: CASSEAVWGGAGTDTQYF. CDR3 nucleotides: TGTGCCAGCAGTGAAGCAGTGTGGGGGGGGGCCGGCACAGATACGCAGTATTTT.

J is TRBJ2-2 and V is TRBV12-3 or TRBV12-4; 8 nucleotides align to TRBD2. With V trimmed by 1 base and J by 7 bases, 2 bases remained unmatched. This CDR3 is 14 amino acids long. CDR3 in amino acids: CASSLVRGDGELFF. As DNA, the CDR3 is TGTGCCAGCAGTTTAGTGCGGGGGGACGGGGAGCTGTTTTTT.

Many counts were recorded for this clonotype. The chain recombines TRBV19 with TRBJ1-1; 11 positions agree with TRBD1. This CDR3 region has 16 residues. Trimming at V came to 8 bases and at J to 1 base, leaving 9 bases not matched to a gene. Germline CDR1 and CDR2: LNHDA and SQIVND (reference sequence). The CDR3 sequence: CASAGTGGSWNTEAFF. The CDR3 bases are TGTGCCAGTGCCGGGACAGGGGGGAGTTGGAACACTGAAGCTTTCTTT.

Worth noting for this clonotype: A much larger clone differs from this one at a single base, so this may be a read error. CDR3 sequence: CAGSLVSGSVIQPQHF. CDR3 nucleotide sequence: TGTGCCGGCAGTTTGGTATCAGGTAGTGTGATTCAGCCCCAGCATTTT. The chain uses TRBV12-3 or TRBV12-4 and TRBJ1-5; no firm D call. The CDR3 has 16 residues.

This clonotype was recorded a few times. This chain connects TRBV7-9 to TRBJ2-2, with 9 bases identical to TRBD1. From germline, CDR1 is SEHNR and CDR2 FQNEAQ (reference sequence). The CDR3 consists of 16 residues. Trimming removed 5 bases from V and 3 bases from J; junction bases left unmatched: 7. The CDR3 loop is CASSTRTGVDTGELFF. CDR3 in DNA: TGTGCCAGCAGCACCCGGACAGGGGTTGACACCGGGGAGCTGTTTTTT.

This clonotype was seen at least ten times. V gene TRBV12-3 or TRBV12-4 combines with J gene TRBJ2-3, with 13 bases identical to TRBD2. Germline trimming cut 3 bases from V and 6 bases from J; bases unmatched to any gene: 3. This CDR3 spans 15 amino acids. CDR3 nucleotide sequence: TGTGCCAGCAGTTTCGGGACTAGCGGGGATGATACGCAGTATTTT. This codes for CASSFGTSGDDTQYF.

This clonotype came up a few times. The CDR3 DNA reads as TGCGCCAGCAGCTTGGACTCGATTAGCACAGATACGCAGTATTTT. Its protein is CASSLDSISTDTQYF. The chain joins TRBV5-1 to TRBJ2-3; D not certain. V gave up 0 bases and J gave up 0 bases, with 8 bases separating them. The CDR3 covers 15 residues. Per germline, CDR1 SGHRS and CDR2 YFSETQ. Combining the CDR3 with reference TRBV5-1 and TRBJ2-3 gives the whole variable domain KAGVTQTPRYLIKTRGQQVTLSCSPISGHRSVSWYQQTPGQGLQFLFEYFSETQRNKGNFPGRFSGRQFSNSRSEMNVSTLELGDSALYLCASSLDSISTDTQYFGPGTRLTVL.

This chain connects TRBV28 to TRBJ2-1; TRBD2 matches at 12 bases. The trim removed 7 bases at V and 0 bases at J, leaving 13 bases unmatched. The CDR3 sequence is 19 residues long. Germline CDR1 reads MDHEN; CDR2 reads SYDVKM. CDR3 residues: CASKASGGALFSSYNEQFF. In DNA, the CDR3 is TGTGCCAGCAAGGCTAGCGGGGGGGCCCTTTTTAGCTCCTACAATGAGCAGTTCTTC.

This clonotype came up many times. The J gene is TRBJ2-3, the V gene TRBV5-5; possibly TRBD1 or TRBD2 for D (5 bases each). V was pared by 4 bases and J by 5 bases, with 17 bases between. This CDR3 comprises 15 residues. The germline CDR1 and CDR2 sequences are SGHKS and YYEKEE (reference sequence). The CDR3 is CASSHGTDHIDTQYF. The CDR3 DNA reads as TGTGCCAGCAGCCACGGGACGGACCACATAGATACGCAGTATTTT.

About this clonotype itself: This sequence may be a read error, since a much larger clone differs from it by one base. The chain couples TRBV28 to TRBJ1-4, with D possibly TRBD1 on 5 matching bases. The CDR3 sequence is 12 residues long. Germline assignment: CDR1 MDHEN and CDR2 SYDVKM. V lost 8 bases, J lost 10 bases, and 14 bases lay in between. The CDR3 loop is CASHRQGGKLFF. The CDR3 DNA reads TGTGCCAGCCACCGGCAGGGCGGAAAACTGTTTTTT.

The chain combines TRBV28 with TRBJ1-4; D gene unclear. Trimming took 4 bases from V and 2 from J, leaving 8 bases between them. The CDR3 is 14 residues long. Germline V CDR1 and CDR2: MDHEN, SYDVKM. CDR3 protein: CASSSFSTNEKLFF. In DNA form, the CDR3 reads TGTGCCAGCAGTTCCTTTTCGACTAATGAAAAACTGTTTTTT.

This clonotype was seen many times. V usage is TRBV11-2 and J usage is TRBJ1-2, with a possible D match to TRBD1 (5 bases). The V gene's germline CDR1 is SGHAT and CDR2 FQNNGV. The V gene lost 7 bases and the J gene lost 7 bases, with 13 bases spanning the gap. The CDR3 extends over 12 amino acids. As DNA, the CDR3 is TGTGCCAGCACCGGACACGCCCTTGGCTACACCTTC. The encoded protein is CASTGHALGYTF.

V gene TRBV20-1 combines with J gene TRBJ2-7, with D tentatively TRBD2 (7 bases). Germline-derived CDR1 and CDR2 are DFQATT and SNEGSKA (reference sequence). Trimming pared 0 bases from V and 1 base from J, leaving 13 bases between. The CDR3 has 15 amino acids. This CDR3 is CSARDFGGPSYEQYF. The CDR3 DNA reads TGCAGTGCTAGAGATTTCGGGGGGCCATCCTACGAGCAGTACTTC.

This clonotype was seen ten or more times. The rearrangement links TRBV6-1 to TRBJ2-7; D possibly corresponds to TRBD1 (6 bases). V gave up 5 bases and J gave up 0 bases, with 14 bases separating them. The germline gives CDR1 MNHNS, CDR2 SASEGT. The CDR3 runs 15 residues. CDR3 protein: CASSFAGERSYEQYF. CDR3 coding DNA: TGTGCCAGCAGTTTCGCAGGGGAACGCTCCTACGAGCAGTACTTC.

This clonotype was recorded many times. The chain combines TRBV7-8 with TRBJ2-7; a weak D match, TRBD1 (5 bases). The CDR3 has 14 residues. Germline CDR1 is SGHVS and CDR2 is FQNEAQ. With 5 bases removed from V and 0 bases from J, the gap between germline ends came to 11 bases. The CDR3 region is CASSLTVNSYEQYF. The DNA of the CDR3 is TGTGCCAGCAGCCTGACAGTTAACTCCTACGAGCAGTACTTC.